The 27 T cell receptor beta chains below were found in one sample sequenced in a study of T cells in Graves' hyperthyroidism and ophthalmopathy. Amplified regions were TCR beta CDR3 sequences from RNA transcripts. When the TCR CDR3 underwent first-round RT-PCR, the HTBI primer set was used. TCRdb fed the multiplex PCR reads into MiXCR, producing one record per CDR3 protein. This table has around 690,000 distinct CDR3 sequences, around 21% appearing once. Source material: blood. These receptors were collected from a man aged 25-45 years with Graves' ophthalmopathy.

The J gene is TRBJ1-2, the V gene TRBV20-1; D is perhaps TRBD1 (6 bases). Germline V gene lookup returns CDR1 DFQATT and CDR2 SNEGSKA (reference sequence). The CDR3 length is 13 residues. V lost 8 bases and J 7 bases, leaving 20 bases between the germline ends. CDR3 sequence reads: CSPRNGGVGGYTF. DNA for the CDR3: TGCAGTCCGAGAAACGGGGGCGTGGGTGGCTACACCTTC.

This clonotype has more than one count but fewer than ten. The rearrangement uses TRBV28 and TRBJ2-7; D perhaps matches TRBD1 (5 bases). This CDR3 is 14 amino acids long. Trimming pared 6 bases from V and 3 bases from J, leaving 15 bases between. Germline lookup yields CDR1 MDHEN and CDR2 SYDVKM. CDR3 residues: CASSLRGGLYEQYF. CDR3 bases: TGTGCCAGCAGCTTAAGGGGCGGCCTCTACGAGCAGTACTTC.

This clonotype has ten or more counts. This rearrangement joins TRBV2 to TRBJ2-5; a possible D gene is TRBD1 (7 bases). Germline loops: CDR1 SNHLY, CDR2 FYNNEI. The CDR3 length is 15 residues. Between the trimmed V and J ends, which lost 1 base and 6 bases, there was a span of 15 bases. CDR3 residues: CASSEVGQGGKTQYF. The CDR3 region has the DNA TGTGCCAGCAGTGAAGTGGGTCAGGGGGGAAAGACCCAGTACTTC.

This clonotype was observed a handful of times. This sequence joins TRBV11-3 and TRBJ2-3; D is ambiguous. This CDR3 is 14 amino acids long. Germline CDR1 SGHNT, CDR2 YENEEA. V was trimmed by 8 bases and J by 7 bases, leaving 19 bases between them. The CDR3 reads CASGPSLSRYTQYF. The CDR3 bases are TGTGCCAGCGGGCCGTCGCTTAGTAGGTATACGCAGTATTTT.

The sample holds a few counts of this clonotype. A read error may account for a junction end that differs from germline. This sequence joins TRBV18 and TRBJ2-7; D unclear. The CDR3 has 12 amino acids. Looked up from germline, CDR1 is KGHSH and CDR2 is LQKENI. The CDR3 DNA is TGTGCCAGCTCCCGCGACCACTACAAGCAGTACTTC. Translating gives CASSRDHYKQYF.

This clonotype was counted many times. This chain links TRBV7-9 with TRBJ1-1; unclear D gene. Trimming took 0 bases from V and 10 from J, leaving 15 bases between them. The V gene's germline CDR1 is SEHNR and CDR2 FQNEAQ (reference sequence). The CDR3 is 14 amino acids. CDR3 sequence (DNA): TGTGCCAGCAGCTTAGCTTTTGGGAAGAATAGAGCTTTCTTT. Protein sequence: CASSLAFGKNRAFF.

The chain recombines TRBV5-1 with TRBJ2-5; 7 bases align to TRBD1. The CDR3 length is 15 residues. V dropped 0 bases and J dropped 2; count of bases not matched to a gene: 4. The germline CDR1 and CDR2 sequences are SGHRS and YFSETQ. In DNA form, the CDR3 reads TGCGCCAGCAGCTTGGATGGACAGGAGCAAGAGACCCAGTACTTC. This codes for CASSLDGQEQETQYF.

This clonotype appeared a few times. The chain links TRBV11-2 to TRBJ2-7; 7 nucleotides line up with TRBD1. Germline trimming cut 5 bases from V and 5 bases from J; bases unmatched to any gene: 12. The CDR3 loop spans 15 amino acids. CDR1 is SGHAT and CDR2 is FQNNGV in the germline V gene. CDR3 sequence reads: CASSPQYDRVNEQYF. In nucleotides, the CDR3 is TGTGCCAGCAGCCCCCAATATGACAGGGTAAACGAGCAGTACTTC.

At least ten counts were recorded for this clonotype. This chain connects TRBV7-3 to TRBJ2-3; D is undetermined. Deletions cut 1 base from V and 3 bases from J, with 5 bases between. The CDR3 runs 13 residues. Germline values: CDR1 SGHTA, CDR2 FQGTGA. This chain's CDR3 is CASSLMLTDTQYF. Written as DNA, the CDR3 is TGTGCCAGCAGCTTAATGTTAACAGATACGCAGTATTTT.

At least ten counts were recorded for this clonotype. V is TRBV24-1 and J is TRBJ2-3; 8 positions agree with TRBD2. V shed 1 base and J 5 bases; nucleotides not matched to a gene: 7. Germline CDR1 reads KGHDR; CDR2 reads SFDVKD. The CDR3 sequence is 16 residues long. CDR3 loop: CATSDFGREDGDTQYF. CDR3 DNA sequence: TGTGCCACCAGTGATTTCGGGCGGGAGGATGGAGATACGCAGTATTTT.

The chain couples TRBV5-4 to TRBJ1-1, with 7 nucleotides matching TRBD1. There are 14 residues in the CDR3. Unmatched junction bases numbered 7, after V lost 2 bases and J lost 6 bases. Looked up from germline, CDR1 is SGHNT and CDR2 is YYREEE (reference sequence). Here the CDR3 reads CASSLDLTGPEAFF. CDR3 in DNA: TGTGCCAGCAGCTTAGACCTGACAGGGCCTGAAGCTTTCTTT.

This clonotype was picked up many times. CDR3 region: CASRATGFSNQPQHF. The DNA for the CDR3 is TGTGCCAGCAGGGCGACAGGTTTTAGCAATCAGCCCCAGCATTTT. The chain employs TRBV28 and TRBJ1-5; possible D gene TRBD1, 6 bases. The CDR3 extends over 15 amino acids. Germline-derived CDR1 and CDR2 are MDHEN and SYDVKM. V was cut by 6 bases and J by 0 bases, with 12 bases left in between.

Concerning this clonotype: One end of the junction varies from germline; a read error may be responsible. The CDR3 nucleotides read TGTGCCAGCAGTCACGACAGGGGTCCTGACACCGGGGAGCTGTCTTTT. Translating gives CASSHDRGPDTGELSF. The chain joins TRBV28 to TRBJ2-2, with TRBD1 matching over 8 bases. Germline V CDR1 and CDR2: MDHEN, SYDVKM. This CDR3 contains 16 residues.

This clonotype showed up many times. V is TRBV28 and J is TRBJ2-2; a weak D match, TRBD2 (6 bases). The CDR3 consists of 14 residues. Germline V gene lookup returns CDR1 MDHEN and CDR2 SYDVKM. V lost 7 bases, J lost 4 bases, and 13 bases lay in between. CDR3 sequence reads: CASMGSGTTGELFF. CDR3 sequence (DNA): TGTGCCAGCATGGGTAGCGGAACCACCGGGGAGCTGTTTTTT.

The V and J genes are TRBV7-9 and TRBJ2-3; D remains ambiguous. V lost 1 base and J 4 bases, leaving 9 bases between the germline ends. Germline lookup yields CDR1 SEHNR and CDR2 FQNEAQ (reference sequence). This CDR3 contains 14 residues. DNA of the CDR3: TGTGCCAGCAGCTTAGTTATGTCGGCAGATACGCAGTATTTT. This encodes CASSLVMSADTQYF.

With respect to this clonotype: A much larger clone lies one base from this, so it may be a read error. V and J are TRBV7-9 and TRBJ1-1; 9 bases are shared with TRBD1. CDR1 is SEHNR and CDR2 is FQNEAQ in the germline V gene (reference sequence). The CDR3 is 16 amino acids. CDR3: CVSSLVGTGLGTEAFF. DNA for the CDR3: TGTGTCAGCAGCTTAGTCGGGACAGGGTTGGGGACTGAAGCTTTCTTT.

The chain couples TRBV7-9 to TRBJ2-1, with D perhaps TRBD2 (7 bases). Germline CDR1 SEHNR, CDR2 FQNEAQ (reference sequence). This CDR3 contains 17 residues. V was cut by 2 bases and J by 10 bases, with 24 bases left in between. DNA of the CDR3: TGTGCCAGCAGCTTACGAGGGGGGGCCCCCCCGTTGGGCGAGCAGTTCTTC. The encoded protein is CASSLRGGAPPLGEQFF.

The chain links TRBV7-2 to TRBJ2-3; 9 bases align to TRBD1. Germline loops: CDR1 SGHTA, CDR2 FQGNSA. The length of the CDR3 is 21 residues. Trimming at V came to 1 base and at J to 1 base, leaving 18 bases not matched to a gene. DNA for the CDR3: TGTGCCAGCAGCTTAGTCGGGGACAGGGTAATCGGCGGGAGAGGCACAGATACGCAGTATTTT. Translated, it gives CASSLVGDRVIGGRGTDTQYF.

The chain uses TRBV11-3 and TRBJ2-3; a weak D match, TRBD2 (6 bases). The germline gives CDR1 SGHNT, CDR2 YENEEA. The CDR3 has 15 amino acids. V was trimmed by 0 bases and J by 4 bases, leaving 11 bases between them. This chain's CDR3 is CASSLDGSGADTQYF. CDR3 coding DNA: TGTGCCAGCAGCTTAGACGGGAGCGGCGCAGATACGCAGTATTTT.

This clonotype was recorded many times. The chain recombines TRBV20-1 with TRBJ2-1, with 10 nucleotides matching TRBD2. With V trimmed by 5 bases and J by 8 bases, 6 bases remained unmatched. The CDR3 has 13 amino acids. The germline V gene has CDR1 DFQATT and CDR2 SNEGSKA (reference sequence). The CDR3 loop reads CSAPGTSVYEQFF. The CDR3 DNA reads TGCAGTGCTCCCGGGACTAGCGTCTATGAGCAGTTCTTC.

This clonotype was found a few times. The CDR3 loop is CASGTAERTYEQYF. The CDR3 DNA follows: TGTGCTAGTGGGACAGCGGAGCGCACGTACGAGCAGTACTTC. The chain uses TRBV12-5 and TRBJ2-7; the D gene could be TRBD1 or TRBD2 (5 bases each). Germline lookup yields CDR1 LGHNT and CDR2 FRNRAP. Trimming took off 6 bases at V and 4 bases at J, with 16 bases between the two ends. This CDR3 has 14 residues.

This clonotype has just a few counts. The chain couples TRBV7-2 to TRBJ2-7; D unresolved. The CDR3 covers 16 residues. V was cut by 5 bases and J by 0 bases, with 17 bases left in between. Germline V gives CDR1 SGHTA, CDR2 FQGNSA. The CDR3: CASSPDPALSSYEQYF. For the CDR3, the DNA is TGTGCCAGCAGCCCGGACCCGGCGCTTAGCTCCTACGAGCAGTACTTC.

This clonotype was counted many times. The gene calls are TRBV2 and TRBJ2-7; no clear D. Trimming shortened V by 2 bases and J by 9 bases, and 11 bases separated the two germline ends. Germline CDR1 is SNHLY and CDR2 is FYNNEI. The CDR3 is 12 amino acids. The CDR3 bases are TGTGCCAGCAGTGAATTGGTTCACGGGCAGTACTTC. This encodes CASSELVHGQYF. Looking up the rest from reference TRBV2 and TRBJ2-7 gives the full variable domain: EPEVTQTPSHQVTQMGQEVILRCVPISNHLYFYWYRQILGQKVEFLVSFYNNEISEKSEIFDDQFSVERPDGSNFTLKIRSTKLEDSAMYFCASSELVHGQYFGPGTRLTVT.

This clonotype was counted many times. The chain joins TRBV28 to TRBJ2-7, with 9 bases aligning to TRBD1. Trimming at V came to 3 bases and at J to 3 bases, leaving 6 bases not matched to a gene. Germline values: CDR1 MDHEN, CDR2 SYDVKM. The CDR3 extends over 15 amino acids. CDR3 in DNA: TGTGCCAGCAGTTTCTCCGGGACAGGGAGCTACGAGCAGTACTTC. It translates to CASSFSGTGSYEQYF.

The chain employs TRBV3-1 and TRBJ1-4; 9 bases are a match to TRBD1. Trimming removed 11 bases from V and 8 bases from J; junction bases left unmatched: 3. The germline V gene has CDR1 LGHDT and CDR2 YNNKEL (reference sequence). The CDR3 totals 11 residues. DNA for the CDR3: TGTGCCTGTGGGACAGGGGAAAAACTGTTTTTT. Amino acids: CACGTGEKLFF.

This clonotype was counted a few times. V usage is TRBV30 and J usage is TRBJ2-7; the match to TRBD2 covers 10 bases. The junction had 5 bases not matched to a gene; V was cut back by 1 base and J by 2 bases. In germline, CDR1 is GTSNPN, CDR2 SVGIG (reference sequence). The CDR3 extends over 15 amino acids. CDR3 in amino acids: CAWSEASGSTYEQYF. CDR3 coding DNA: TGTGCCTGGAGTGAGGCTAGCGGGAGTACCTACGAGCAGTACTTC.

This rearrangement joins TRBV19 to TRBJ1-5; D is possibly TRBD1 (5 bases). CDR1 is LNHDA and CDR2 is SQIVND in the germline V gene (reference sequence). The CDR3 covers 14 residues. The V end was cut by 3 bases, the J end by 4 bases, with 10 bases between. CDR3 sequence: CASSMGDRNQPQHF. The CDR3 DNA is TGTGCCAGTAGTATGGGAGACAGAAATCAGCCCCAGCATTTT.